This is a list of T cell receptor beta chains from one sample in a study of a mutant IDH1 vaccine in newly diagnosed glioma. Generated by immunoSEQ multiplex PCR, the TCRdb table keeps only in-frame clones and is missing some. The table has under 70,000 clones, approximately 80% seen once. Their target antigens are unknown. The source material was PBMCs, sampled from a glioma patient whose treatment included an IDH1 peptide vaccine. These receptors all stem from a man aged 18 to 29 with glioma. CDR3s include the opening cysteine and the closing phenylalanine or tryptophan.

v_gene	j_gene	CDR3aa
TRBV2	TRBJ2-3	CASSEGTRSTDTQYF
TRBV6-1	TRBJ1-5	CASSVSGTGGGQPQHF
TRBV6-1	TRBJ2-7	CASTYPLGQTYEQYF
TRBV18	TRBJ2-2	CASSPPRSGLAIDTGELFF
TRBV7-2	TRBJ2-1	CASSFGYEQFF
TRBV5-4	TRBJ2-5	CASSGAEGWAQETQYF
TRBV5-1	TRBJ2-7	CASGGTSGTLEQYF
TRBV14	TRBJ2-6	CASSPGGGFYSGANVLTF
TRBV6-5	TRBJ1-5	CASSYARGNNQPQHF
TRBV4-3	TRBJ1-2	CASSQDLNRGGVRGYTF
TRBV28	TRBJ1-1	CASNQDRGRSEAFF
TRBV10-3	TRBJ1-1	CATRQGAFDTEAFF
TRBV7-2	TRBJ1-6	CASSLDPSRGGFSPLHF
TRBV7-8	TRBJ2-7	CASSLRAGEVYEQYF
TRBV4-3	TRBJ1-2	CASSQELQGAYGYTF